One T cell receptor beta chain is described in this entry. Germline V gene lookup returns CDR1 LNHDA and CDR2 SQIVND (reference sequence). The CDR3 totals 15 residues. V was clipped by 9 bases and J by 7 bases; unmatched bases: 15. The data belong to a study of blood T cell repertoires in COVID-19. About the study: Whether acute or convalescent, the COVID-19 samples came from the United States, Italy and Spain. PBMCs, B-cell-depleted T cells, or T cells were the source of the cDNA or gDNA that made up the material.

Under the authors' procedure: Scientists estimated how many nucleated cells there were by amplifying reference gene primers. Some clones are missing from TCRdb's copy, which holds only in-frame ones; the method was immunoSEQ multiplex PCR. That table gives V, J and clone size, and the DNA gave D and trimming. The sample records 110,000 or so clones, 85% being singletons. This receptor was obtained from a human donor in a cohort sampled during active COVID-19. This rearrangement joins TRBV19 to TRBJ2-1; 7 nucleotides line up with TRBD1. Sequenced: peripheral blood. This CDR3 is CASSWRRGQFNEQFF. CDR3 sequence (DNA): TGTGCCAGCTCCTGGAGAAGGGGGCAGTTTAATGAGCAGTTCTTC. The entire variable domain, with the rest obtained from reference TRBV19 and TRBJ2-1, is as follows: DGGITQSPKYLFRKEGQNVTLSCEQNLNHDAMYWYRQDPGQGLRLIYYSQIVNDFQKGDIAEGYSVSREKKESFPLTVTSAQKNPTAFYLCASSWRRGQFNEQFFGPGTRLTVL.